Sequencing of this T cell receptor (beta chain) was carried out in a study of shared clonotypes between healthy human individuals. Cells designated naive CD8 were CD45RO-negative and were positively selected for CCR7, with terminally differentiated effector memory CD45RA+ cells excluded. All donors were healthy HIV-negative adults lacking recent acute infections or vaccinations. V lost 3 bases to trimming and J lost 5 bases, with 14 bases between them. This CDR3 spans 15 amino acids. Germline V CDR1 and CDR2: LNHDA, SQIVND (reference sequence). Libraries were prepared by immunoSEQ multiplex PCR; TCRdb keeps only in-frame clonotypes and omits some of them. The sample lists over 2 million clones, about 95% occurring once.

Material: naive CD8+ T cells sorted from blood. The rearrangement joins TRBV19 to TRBJ1-5; weak D call: TRBD1 (5 bases). This sequence originates from a man aged 18 to 29 in good health. The CDR3 bases are TGTGCCAGTAGTATCCGGGACTTCGCCGATCAGCCCCAGCATTTT. Amino acids: CASSIRDFADQPQHF. Full variable domain (missing parts from reference TRBV19 and TRBJ1-5): DGGITQSPKYLFRKEGQNVTLSCEQNLNHDAMYWYRQDPGQGLRLIYYSQIVNDFQKGDIAEGYSVSREKKESFPLTVTSAQKNPTAFYLCASSIRDFADQPQHFGDGTRLSIL.